This T cell receptor (beta chain) was captured by sequencing in a study of CD8+ T cells in alopecia areata. Regarding the study as a whole: More clonal than normal scalp was lesional scalp, particularly alopecia totalis/universalis.

The CDR3 consists of 16 residues. The V gene lost 6 bases and the J gene lost 0 bases, with 18 bases spanning the gap. Germline V CDR1 and CDR2: SQVTM, ANQGSEA. Details on this clone: Its antigen is still unknown.

TCR sequencing used cDNA made by reverse transcription of extracted RNA. Sequenced by immunoSEQ multiplex PCR; TCRdb stores in-frame clones only, minus some. The sample yields more than 95,000 clones, around 61% seen once. Sequenced material: CD4+ T cells sorted from blood. This chain uses TRBV29-1 with TRBJ1-5, with a weak D call TRBD1 (5 bases). The clonotype was recovered from a human donor in good health. CDR3 nucleotide sequence: TGCAGCGTCGCCCCCGGGGGAGGGCGTAGCAATCAGCCCCAGCATTTT. Amino acids: CSVAPGGGRSNQPQHF.